One sample yielded the 28 T cell receptor beta chains listed below, sequenced in a study of blood T cell repertoires in COVID-19. Method: immunoSEQ multiplex PCR; TCRdb's copy keeps in-frame clones and lacks some. The sample gives 70,000 or so clones, more than 90% of which show up once; over 1.2% is in the top ten. Source material: peripheral blood. These receptors all stem from a man between 50 and 59 years old with acute or convalescent COVID-19.

This clone came up a few times. The chain combines TRBV28 with TRBJ2-7; 8 bases are a match to TRBD2. The CDR3 loop spans 15 amino acids. Germline-derived CDR1 and CDR2 are MDHEN and SYDVKM. Unmatched junction bases numbered 7, after V lost 6 bases and J lost 0 bases. DNA for the CDR3: TGTGCCAGCAGATCCGGCGGGAGGCCCTCCTACGAGCAGTACTTC. It yields the protein CASRSGGRPSYEQYF.

V usage is TRBV5-6 and J usage is TRBJ1-6; TRBD1 might be the D (5 bases). Per germline, CDR1 SGHDT and CDR2 YYEEEE. The germline V and J ends were trimmed by 1 base and 8 bases, with 13 bases remaining between them. The CDR3 length is 15 residues. Here the CDR3 DNA reads TGTGCCAGCAGCTTGTTTTCGGGGGAAGATTCACCCCTCCACTTT. It yields the protein CASSLFSGEDSPLHF.

V usage is TRBV27 and J usage is TRBJ1-1; 11 bases agree with TRBD1. V dropped 4 bases and J dropped 7; count of bases not matched to a gene: 5. The CDR3 has 14 residues. Germline loops: CDR1 MNHEY, CDR2 SMNVEV (reference sequence). For the CDR3, the DNA is TGTGCCAGCAGTTCGGACAGGGGGCTAGGTGAAGCTTTCTTT. Translation gives CASSSDRGLGEAFF.

V and J are TRBV19 and TRBJ2-7, with D tentatively TRBD2 (5 bases). The CDR3 covers 15 residues. V was cut by 7 bases and J by 3 bases, with 19 bases left in between. Per germline, CDR1 LNHDA and CDR2 SQIVND (reference sequence). DNA of the CDR3: TGTGCCAGTATTAAACGGTTTGAGAGGGTCTACGAGCAGTACGTC. Translating gives CASIKRFERVYEQYV.

This rearrangement joins TRBV27 to TRBJ2-1, with 9 nucleotides matching TRBD2. Per germline, CDR1 MNHEY and CDR2 SMNVEV (reference sequence). J gave up 3 bases and V 4 bases, and 4 bases lay outside the gene matches. This CDR3 comprises 15 residues. The CDR3 reads CASSSGLAFYNEQFF. The CDR3 nucleotides read TGTGCCAGCAGTTCGGGACTAGCTTTCTACAATGAGCAGTTCTTC.

Concerning this clone itself: Other DNA sequences from this sample encode an identical CDR3 as well. The V call is TRBV2, the J call TRBJ1-6; D remains ambiguous. V was clipped by 1 base and J by 7 bases, with 8 bases between them. The CDR3 covers 14 residues. The V gene's germline CDR1 is SNHLY and CDR2 FYNNEI. CDR3 DNA: TGTGCCAGCAGTGAAGGCAGAACAAATTCACCCCTCCACTTT. Its protein is CASSEGRTNSPLHF.

The chain joins TRBV14 to TRBJ1-1; D is unresolved. Germline V gives CDR1 SGHDN, CDR2 FVKESK. Trimming left V 2 bases short and J 4 bases short, with 14 bases between. The CDR3 is 15 amino acids. For the CDR3, the DNA is TGTGCCAGCAGCCAATTCATGGGTGGAGGCACTGAAGCTTTCTTT. It encodes CASSQFMGGGTEAFF.

This clone was counted once. The chain is built from TRBV7-9 and TRBJ2-6, with a weak D call TRBD1 (6 bases). The length of the CDR3 is 17 residues. Trimming took 4 bases from V and 0 from J, leaving 13 bases between them. Germline V CDR1 and CDR2: SEHNR, FQNEAQ (reference sequence). In DNA form, the CDR3 reads TGTGCCAGCAGCTCATTGGACAGCCGCTCTGGGGCCAACGTCCTGACTTTC. This sequence encodes CASSSLDSRSGANVLTF.

The chain recombines TRBV29-1 with TRBJ1-2; 10 nucleotides align to TRBD1. Germline V gene lookup returns CDR1 SQVTM and CDR2 ANQGSEA. Losses at the gene ends were 7 bases for V and 6 bases for J; bases not matched to a gene: 11. The CDR3 runs to 14 residues. CDR3 sequence: CSARGQGPGNGYTF. CDR3 DNA: TGCAGCGCCCGGGGACAGGGGCCCGGGAATGGCTACACCTTC.

The V call is TRBV5-4, the J call TRBJ2-3; no firm D call. The V end was cut by 3 bases, the J end by 2 bases, with 4 bases between. CDR3 length equals 12 residues. Per the germline V gene, CDR1 is SGHNT and CDR2 is YYREEE (reference sequence). CDR3 sequence: CASSSNTDTQYF. The CDR3, as DNA: TGTGCCAGCAGCTCCAACACAGATACGCAGTATTTT.

The chain employs TRBV10-3 and TRBJ1-5; D possibly corresponds to TRBD1 (5 bases). Trimming took off 6 bases at V and 6 bases at J, with 12 bases between the two ends. CDR1 ENHRY and CDR2 SYGVKD come from the germline V gene. The CDR3 runs 13 residues. As DNA, the CDR3 is TGTGCCATCAGGGGAGGGGAAGGTCAGCCCCAGCATTTT. It translates to CAIRGGEGQPQHF.

The chain is built from TRBV27 and TRBJ1-1; 9 bases are shared with TRBD1. CDR1 and CDR2 from the germline V gene are MNHEY and SMNVEV (reference sequence). V gave up 0 bases and J gave up 0 bases; unmatched junction bases: 5. This CDR3 is built from 17 residues. CDR3 coding DNA: TGTGCCAGCAGTTTATCAACAGGGGGCCTCATGAACACTGAAGCTTTCTTT. Amino acid sequence: CASSLSTGGLMNTEAFF.

The chain combines TRBV5-1 with TRBJ1-4, with TRBD1 matching over 11 bases. This CDR3 has 16 amino acids. V lost 5 bases and J lost 2; bases outside the gene matches: 5. Germline V gene sequence: CDR1 SGHRS, CDR2 YFSETQ. CDR3 coding DNA: TGCGCCAGCAGATGGACAGGGGGCGGGACTAATGAAAAACTGTTTTTT. Protein sequence: CASRWTGGGTNEKLFF.

The chain joins TRBV11-2 to TRBJ1-1; no clear D gene. The CDR3 contains 12 residues. Trimming took 0 bases from V and 8 from J, leaving 7 bases between them. Germline V gene lookup returns CDR1 SGHAT and CDR2 FQNNGV. As DNA, the CDR3 is TGTGCCAGCAGCTTAGAGGGCTGGGAAGCTTTCTTT. Amino acid sequence: CASSLEGWEAFF. The full variable domain, rest sourced from reference TRBV11-2 and TRBJ1-1, is EAGVAQSPRYKIIEKRQSVAFWCNPISGHATLYWYQQILGQGPKLLIQFQNNGVVDDSQLPKDRFSAERLKGVDSTLKIQPAKLEDSAVYLCASSLEGWEAFFGQGTRLTVV.

J is TRBJ2-5 and V is TRBV3-1 (or the pseudogene TRBV3-2); 7 bases map to TRBD1. Germline CDR1 and CDR2: LGHDT and YNNKEL (reference sequence). This CDR3 is 14 amino acids long. The V segment lost 1 base and the J segment 3 bases; nucleotides outside the gene matches: 2. The chain's CDR3 is CASSQAGTEETQYF. The CDR3 nucleotides are TGTGCCAGCAGCCAAGCCGGGACAGAAGAGACCCAGTACTTC.

In its sample, this clone was seen once. The rearrangement links TRBV6-4 to TRBJ2-2; D unclear. Trimming pared 0 bases from V and 7 bases from J, leaving 3 bases between. CDR1 MRHNA and CDR2 SNTAGT come from the germline V gene. CDR3 length: 12 residues. The CDR3 protein is CASSDSRGELFF. Written as DNA, the CDR3 is TGTGCCAGCAGTGACTCGCGCGGGGAGCTGTTTTTT.

J is TRBJ2-3 and V is TRBV6-2 or TRBV6-3, with a weak D call TRBD1 (5 bases). Germline V gene lookup returns CDR1 MNHEY and CDR2 SVGEGT. The CDR3 runs 16 residues. V shed 0 bases and J shed 0 bases, with 10 bases lying between them. Here the CDR3 DNA reads TGTGCCAGCAGTTACTCTCGGACAACTAGCACAGATACGCAGTATTTT. Protein sequence: CASSYSRTTSTDTQYF.

The gene calls are TRBV6-4 and TRBJ1-5; 7 bases agree with TRBD1. This CDR3 spans 14 amino acids. Germline CDR1 and CDR2: MRHNA and SNTAGT. Trimming took 3 bases from V and 7 from J; bases not matched to a gene: 6. The CDR3: CASSDTGDGQPQHF. The CDR3 DNA reads TGTGCCAGCAGTGATACAGGGGATGGACAGCCCCAGCATTTT.

V and J are TRBV5-1 and TRBJ2-3; TRBD2 matches 7 bases. Germline loops: CDR1 SGHRS, CDR2 YFSETQ. After removal of 10 bases from V and 2 bases from J, the junction contained 13 bases not matched to a gene. The CDR3 is 15 amino acids. For the CDR3, the DNA is TGCGCCTCCAGCCAGCCTAGCGGCGTCACAGATACGCAGTATTTT. Translation gives CASSQPSGVTDTQYF.

This chain connects TRBV5-1 to TRBJ2-3; TRBD2 aligns across 12 bases. The CDR3 has 19 amino acids. V trimming: 3 bases; J trimming: 9 bases; junction bases outside the gene matches: 20. Germline V lookup: CDR1 SGHRS, CDR2 YFSETQ. The CDR3 DNA reads TGCGCCAGCAGCTACCCCGAGTTTAGACTAGCGGGGGTCGGTCGCACGCAGTATTTT. Its protein is CASSYPEFRLAGVGRTQYF.

The rearrangement uses TRBV27 and TRBJ1-4; TRBD1 aligns across 8 bases. Germline V gene lookup returns CDR1 MNHEY and CDR2 SMNVEV (reference sequence). The CDR3 contains 15 residues. J lost 5 bases, V lost 6 bases, and 8 bases had no gene match. The DNA of the CDR3 is TGTGCCAGCAGCAGACAGGGGAGATCGAATGAAAAACTGTTTTTT. As protein: CASSRQGRSNEKLFF.

CDR3 nucleotides: TGTGCCAGCAGTTTAGATTATGGCAGCTACAATGAGCAGTTCTTC. Its protein is CASSLDYGSYNEQFF. This chain connects TRBV27 to TRBJ2-1, with no clear D. CDR3 length: 15 amino acids. V lost 2 bases and J 3 bases, leaving 11 bases between the germline ends. CDR1 is MNHEY, CDR2 SMNVEV, per germline (reference sequence).

The rearrangement uses TRBV20-1 and TRBJ2-5, with D possibly TRBD2 on 5 matching bases. The ends were cut back, 8 bases at V and 1 base at J, with 8 bases in the middle. Germline lookup yields CDR1 DFQATT and CDR2 SNEGSKA (reference sequence). The CDR3 spans 11 residues. The CDR3, as DNA: TGCAGTCCCGGGGTCCAAGAGACCCAGTACTTC. Its translation is CSPGVQETQYF.

The genes are TRBV15 and TRBJ2-1, with TRBD1 matching over 9 bases. There are 15 residues in the CDR3. Germline V gene sequence: CDR1 LNHNV, CDR2 YYDKDF (reference sequence). J was trimmed by 2 bases and V by 5 bases; bases with no gene match: 4. CDR3 in amino acids: CATSLGQGTYNEQFF. The CDR3 DNA follows: TGTGCCACCAGCCTCGGACAGGGGACCTACAATGAGCAGTTCTTC.

This clone was seen only a few times. The V call is TRBV11-2, the J call TRBJ1-4; tentative D call: TRBD1 (5 bases). CDR1 and CDR2 from the germline V gene are SGHAT and FQNNGV. CDR3 length: 16 amino acids. V was cut by 1 base and J by 2 bases, with 11 bases left in between. CDR3 DNA sequence: TGTGCCAGCAGCTTAGGGACAACTGGGACTAATGAAAAACTGTTTTTT. It codes for CASSLGTTGTNEKLFF.

The chain recombines TRBV3-1 (or the pseudogene TRBV3-2) with TRBJ2-7; 8 bases fit TRBD2. With 2 bases clipped from V and 1 base from J, the junction kept 4 bases outside the gene matches. CDR1 is LGHDT, CDR2 YNNKEL, per germline (reference sequence). The CDR3 extends over 15 amino acids. The CDR3 reads CASSQPGLESYEQYV. CDR3 nucleotides: TGTGCCAGCAGCCAACCGGGACTAGAATCCTACGAGCAGTACGTC.

DNA of the CDR3: TGTGCCAGCAGCCACGAAGGGCGGGCTGCGGAGACCCAGTACTTC. Translating gives CASSHEGRAAETQYF. This chain connects TRBV5-5 to TRBJ2-5, with D possibly being TRBD2 (5 bases). Trimming removed 4 bases at V and 5 bases at J, with 18 bases between. Germline V gene lookup returns CDR1 SGHKS and CDR2 YYEKEE (reference sequence). There are 15 residues in the CDR3.

The J gene is TRBJ2-3, the V gene TRBV6-5, with 10 bases lining up with TRBD2. The trim removed 2 bases at V and 7 bases at J, leaving 9 bases unmatched. This CDR3 spans 16 amino acids. The germline gives CDR1 MNHEY, CDR2 SVGAGI. The CDR3 nucleotides read TGTGCCAGCAGTTACCAAAGTTTAGCGGGAGGTTATACGCAGTATTTT. Its translation is CASSYQSLAGGYTQYF.